Presented here are 21 T cell receptor beta chains from one specimen sequenced in a study of blood T cell repertoires in COVID-19. The table came from immunoSEQ multiplex PCR; TCRdb's copy has only in-frame clones and leaves some out. The repertoire holds roughly 180,000 clones, with around 87% as singletons. The material sequenced was PBMCs or T cells enriched from blood (not recorded which). The receptors were sampled from a woman in her 30s who had recovered from COVID-19.

The chain combines TRBV5-1 with TRBJ1-1; 8 nucleotides align to TRBD1. J lost 3 bases, V lost 0 bases, and 13 bases had no gene match. The CDR3 totals 18 residues. Per the germline V gene, CDR1 is SGHRS and CDR2 is YFSETQ. The DNA of the CDR3 is TGCGCCAGCAGCTTGGGGACAGGGAGGAAGGGTGCCCACACTGAAGCTTTCTTT. Translating gives CASSLGTGRKGAHTEAFF.

The chain couples TRBV4-3 to TRBJ2-1, with 8 positions matching TRBD2. The V gene end was trimmed by 0 bases and the J gene end by 5 bases; junction bases not matched to a gene: 12. The CDR3 runs 18 residues. From germline, CDR1 is LGHNA and CDR2 YSLEER. The CDR3 coding sequence is TGCGCCAGCAGCCAAGATCTCACTAGCGGCAAGAGGGACAATGAGCAGTTCTTC. It codes for CASSQDLTSGKRDNEQFF.

The J gene is TRBJ2-7, the V gene TRBV7-9, with 7 bases aligning to TRBD1. The CDR3 is 15 amino acids. Germline CDR1 and CDR2: SEHNR and FQNEAQ (reference sequence). Trimming removed 1 base from V and 3 bases from J; junction bases left unmatched: 6. Here the CDR3 DNA reads TGTGCCAGCAGCTTAGTACGGGACAGCCACTACGAGCAGTACTTC. This codes for CASSLVRDSHYEQYF.

V is TRBV5-4 and J is TRBJ2-2; D not resolved. V dropped 4 bases and J dropped 0 bases, with 10 bases sitting between them. This CDR3 has 15 amino acids. Germline CDR1 is SGHNT and CDR2 is YYREEE (reference sequence). CDR3 region: CASSQETANTGELFF. CDR3 nucleotides: TGTGCCAGCAGCCAGGAAACTGCGAACACCGGGGAGCTGTTTTTT.

V is TRBV6-2 or TRBV6-3 and J is TRBJ2-7; 9 nucleotides line up with TRBD2. CDR3 length: 15 amino acids. Germline CDR1 MNHEY, CDR2 SVGEGT. The V and J ends lost 2 bases and 3 bases, in that order; junction bases with no gene match: 5. Here the CDR3 DNA reads TGTGCCAGCAGTTACGGGACGACTAGCGGCTACGAGCAGTACTTC. Its protein product is CASSYGTTSGYEQYF.

The rearrangement joins TRBV12-3 or TRBV12-4 to TRBJ1-5; D possibly corresponds to TRBD1 (6 bases). Trimming took 5 bases from V and 5 from J, leaving 10 bases between them. The CDR3 has 13 residues. The CDR3 bases are TGTGCCAGCAGTACAGGGAACTATCAGCCCCAGCATTTT. Protein: CASSTGNYQPQHF.

V is TRBV6-4 and J is TRBJ1-6, with TRBD1 as a possible D gene (5 bases). Germline CDR1 is MRHNA and CDR2 is SNTAGT. The CDR3 runs to 13 residues. V was trimmed by 6 bases and J by 10 bases, leaving 13 bases between them. The CDR3 protein is CASSGGVGSPLHF. The CDR3 bases are TGTGCCAGCAGCGGAGGGGTTGGATCACCCCTCCACTTT.

Ten or more counts support this clone. The V and J genes are TRBV30 and TRBJ1-3; no clear D gene. The CDR3 has 16 residues. V was cut by 3 bases and J by 8 bases, with 23 bases left in between. Germline V lookup: CDR1 GTSNPN, CDR2 SVGIG (reference sequence). CDR3 nucleotides: TGTGCCTGGAGGAGTACTCATAATTCCCCAACGGACACCATATATTTT. Translating gives CAWRSTHNSPTDTIYF. Full variable domain (outside the CDR3, taken from reference TRBV30 and TRBJ1-3): SQTIHQWPATLVQPVGSPLSLECTVEGTSNPNLYWYRQAAGRGLQLLFYSVGIGQISSEVPQNLSASRPQDRQFILSSKKLLLSDSGFYLCAWRSTHNSPTDTIYFGEGSWLTVV.

V usage is TRBV2 and J usage is TRBJ1-2; 7 nucleotides align to TRBD1. Per germline, CDR1 SNHLY and CDR2 FYNNEI. The V gene end was trimmed by 10 bases and the J gene end by 8 bases; junction bases not matched to a gene: 13. This CDR3 is built from 13 residues. CDR3 loop: CATWDSQGRGYTF. Written as DNA, the CDR3 is TGTGCCACGTGGGACAGCCAAGGTCGGGGCTACACCTTC.

The V and J genes are TRBV13 and TRBJ2-4; 11 bases are shared with TRBD2. The CDR3 contains 17 residues. The germline gives CDR1 PRHDT, CDR2 FYEKMQ (reference sequence). V lost 0 bases, J lost 9 bases, and 10 bases stayed unmatched. The CDR3 sequence is CASSLGRGSGRGFIQYF. Here the CDR3 DNA reads TGTGCCAGCAGCTTAGGCCGCGGTAGCGGGAGGGGATTCATTCAGTACTTC.

V is TRBV18 and J is TRBJ1-4, with 7 bases aligning to TRBD1. Germline trimming cut 4 bases from V and 4 bases from J; bases unmatched to any gene: 3. The germline V gene has CDR1 KGHSH and CDR2 LQKENI. This CDR3 is 14 amino acids long. The chain's CDR3 is CASSRNRGNEKLFF. CDR3 in DNA: TGTGCCAGCTCACGCAACAGGGGTAATGAAAAACTGTTTTTT.

The chain recombines TRBV24-1 with TRBJ2-5; no clear D gene. The CDR3 sequence is 15 residues long. Germline V lookup: CDR1 KGHDR, CDR2 SFDVKD. Deletions cut 1 base from V and 2 bases from J, with 10 bases between. CDR3 in amino acids: CATSDLPGWQETQYF. The CDR3 coding sequence is TGTGCCACCAGTGATTTACCCGGGTGGCAAGAGACCCAGTACTTC.

The chain couples TRBV7-6 to TRBJ1-1; D may be TRBD1 (6 bases). Germline CDR1 SGHVS, CDR2 FNYEAQ. Trimming took 5 bases from V and 5 from J, leaving 12 bases between them. The CDR3 extends over 13 amino acids. The CDR3, as DNA: TGTGCCAGCAGCCCCAGGACAGTAACTGAAGCTTTCTTT. Protein product: CASSPRTVTEAFF.

This chain connects TRBV29-1 to TRBJ2-1; 11 bases are shared with TRBD2. The CDR3 loop spans 17 amino acids. The germline CDR1 and CDR2 sequences are SQVTM and ANQGSEA. The trim removed 4 bases at V and 0 bases at J, leaving 8 bases unmatched. CDR3: CSVVLAGAGSSYNEQFF. CDR3 sequence (DNA): TGCAGCGTTGTACTAGCGGGAGCCGGGAGCTCCTACAATGAGCAGTTCTTC.

This sequence joins TRBV6-5 and TRBJ2-7; 8 bases match TRBD1. V dropped 6 bases and J dropped 4; count of bases not matched to a gene: 8. CDR3 length equals 14 residues. From germline, CDR1 is MNHEY and CDR2 SVGAGI. The CDR3 nucleotides are TGTGCCAGCAGAAAAGACAGGGGAGAGTACGAGCAGTACTTC. The encoded protein is CASRKDRGEYEQYF.

The chain uses TRBV5-1 and TRBJ2-1, with 9 nucleotides matching TRBD2. The trim removed 7 bases at V and 5 bases at J, leaving 16 bases unmatched. This CDR3 spans 17 amino acids. The germline V gene encodes CDR1 SGHRS and CDR2 YFSETQ. In DNA, the CDR3 is TGCGCCAGCGCAATTACGCTGAGCGGGGGGCAGAACAATGAGCAGTTCTTC. Translating gives CASAITLSGGQNNEQFF.

This chain uses TRBV6-2 or TRBV6-3 with TRBJ2-4; 7 bases fit TRBD2. CDR1 MNHEY and CDR2 SVGEGT come from the germline V gene. With 5 bases clipped from V and 4 bases from J, the junction kept 8 bases outside the gene matches. This CDR3 has 15 amino acids. DNA of the CDR3: TGTGCCAGCAGTCTTAGGACTAGACCAAAAAACATTCAGTACTTC. This translates into CASSLRTRPKNIQYF.

V usage is TRBV30 and J usage is TRBJ2-5; 13 bases map to TRBD2. The CDR3 has 17 amino acids. Germline values: CDR1 GTSNPN, CDR2 SVGIG (reference sequence). The ends lost 2 bases at V and 7 bases at J; junction bases unmatched: 13. CDR3 loop: CAWSKYWTSGSKGTQYF. The CDR3 region has the DNA TGTGCCTGGAGTAAATATTGGACTAGCGGGAGTAAGGGGACCCAGTACTTC.

The chain recombines TRBV20-1 with TRBJ1-2; D is unresolved. Germline V gene data show CDR1 as DFQATT and CDR2 as SNEGSKA (reference sequence). The CDR3 length is 11 residues. The ends were cut back, 5 bases at V and 5 bases at J, with 9 bases in the middle. The CDR3 reads CSAREEYGYTF. The CDR3 DNA reads TGCAGTGCTCGGGAGGAGTATGGCTACACCTTC.

J is TRBJ1-3 and V is TRBV11-3, with unresolved D. Deletions cut 3 bases from V and 0 bases from J, with 6 bases between. Germline CDR1 SGHNT, CDR2 YENEEA. This CDR3 has 14 residues. The CDR3 DNA reads as TGTGCCAGCAGCTTCGGAGTCTCTGGAAACACCATATATTTT. Its translation: CASSFGVSGNTIYF.

The V gene is TRBV10-3, the J gene TRBJ2-2; a possible D gene is TRBD2 (5 bases). This CDR3 has 16 residues. V lost 7 bases, J lost 1 base, and 16 bases lay in between. Looked up from germline, CDR1 is ENHRY and CDR2 is SYGVKD. This chain's CDR3 is CAITQSGLMNTGELFF. CDR3 coding DNA: TGTGCCATCACCCAATCGGGATTGATGAACACCGGGGAGCTGTTTTTT.